This T cell receptor beta chain was found in a study of T cells in Graves' hyperthyroidism and ophthalmopathy. About the study: Peripheral blood sampling occurred at initial diagnosis, before any treatment.

The study, taken as a whole, reports: Among thyroid clonotypes expanded above 0.001, most also appeared in blood.

To note about this clonotype: Its cognate antigen is unknown.

The diagnoses drew upon clinical symptoms, serum thyroxine and TRAb, thyroid ultrasound and orbital computed tomography. This sample holds PBMCs from 8.5 to 10 ml fresh peripheral blood. It was RNA transcripts that yielded the amplified TCR beta CDR3 regions. The primer set for the first-round RT-PCR of the TCR CDR3 was HTBI. Each CDR3 protein is one row after TCRdb ran MiXCR on the multiplex PCR reads. The data show hundreds of thousands of distinct CDR3 sequences, 11% to 15% seen once. Per germline, CDR1 MGHRA and CDR2 YSYEKL. The CDR3 contains 21 residues. Trimming stripped 1 base from V and 5 bases from J, with 30 bases between.

V is TRBV4-1 and J is TRBJ2-1, with TRBD2 as a possible D gene (7 bases). Sequenced input: blood. The TCR originated in a man aged 45 to 65 with Graves' ophthalmopathy. The CDR3 region has the DNA TGCGCCAGCAGCCAAGTTCCCTTTGCTCTGGGGGGGCTAGCGGTAAACAATGAGCAGTTCTTC. Encoded protein: CASSQVPFALGGLAVNNEQFF.